The 9 T cell receptor beta chains listed next were all sequenced from one sample in a study of T cell changes during pregnancy in multiple sclerosis. Here immunoSEQ multiplex PCR was the method, and the copy in TCRdb shows in-frame clones only, minus some. The profile shows tens of thousands of clones, about 91% of them singletons. This material consisted of CD4+ T cells from peripheral blood mononuclear cells, taken before pregnancy. These TCRs come from a female donor with multiple sclerosis, enrolled in a pregnancy study.

This rearrangement joins TRBV7-3 to TRBJ1-1, with D possibly TRBD1 on 6 matching bases. Trimming removed 5 bases at V and 1 base at J, with 14 bases between. Looked up from germline, CDR1 is SGHTA and CDR2 is FQGTGA. This CDR3 region has 15 residues. The CDR3 DNA sequence: TGTGCCAGCAGCATGACACAGGGCAGGAACACTGAAGCTTTCTTT. Amino acid sequence: CASSMTQGRNTEAFF.

The CDR3 DNA reads as TGTGCCAGCAGCCCAACGGCCGACAGTGCCCTCGGCTACACCTTC. Residues: CASSPTADSALGYTF. The chain combines TRBV5-6 with TRBJ1-2, with D perhaps TRBD1 (5 bases). The V end lost 4 bases, the J end lost 8 bases, and 21 bases lay between the germline ends. The CDR3 has 15 residues. Germline V lookup: CDR1 SGHDT, CDR2 YYEEEE.

This clone came up once. The V gene is TRBV28, the J gene TRBJ1-1; D is ambiguous. The CDR3 is made up of 11 amino acids. V was trimmed by 6 bases and J by 3 bases, leaving 5 bases between them. In germline, CDR1 is MDHEN, CDR2 SYDVKM. The CDR3 region has the DNA TGTGCCAGCAGACAACACACTGAAGCTTTCTTT. Residues: CASRQHTEAFF.

CDR3 protein: CASSIRTGANEKLFF. The DNA for the CDR3 is TGCGCCAGCAGTATTAGGACAGGGGCTAATGAAAAACTGTTTTTT. V gene TRBV5-1 combines with J gene TRBJ1-4; 9 nucleotides line up with TRBD1. CDR3 length: 15 amino acids. Germline CDR1 SGHRS, CDR2 YFSETQ. V dropped 5 bases and J dropped 3; count of bases not matched to a gene: 5. Based on the CDR3 plus reference TRBV5-1 and TRBJ1-4, the full variable domain is KAGVTQTPRYLIKTRGQQVTLSCSPISGHRSVSWYQQTPGQGLQFLFEYFSETQRNKGNFPGRFSGRQFSNSRSEMNVSTLELGDSALYLCASSIRTGANEKLFFGSGTQLSVL.

Written as DNA, the CDR3 is TGTGCCAGCAGCTTACGGACAGGGACCGACTCTGGAAACACCATATATTTT. Translation gives CASSLRTGTDSGNTIYF. The chain joins TRBV7-9 to TRBJ1-3; TRBD1 matches at 8 bases. There are 17 residues in the CDR3. Per germline, CDR1 SEHNR and CDR2 FQNEAQ (reference sequence). Trimming at V came to 2 bases and at J to 0 bases, leaving 6 bases not matched to a gene. Complete variable domain (other parts from reference TRBV7-9 and TRBJ1-3): DTGVSQNPRHKITKRGQNVTFRCDPISEHNRLYWYRQTLGQGPEFLTYFQNEAQLEKSRLLSDRFSAERPKGSFSTLEIQRTEQGDSAMYLCASSLRTGTDSGNTIYFGEGSWLTVV.

The gene calls are TRBV5-5 and TRBJ2-1; TRBD2 agrees at 7 bases. Germline V gene data show CDR1 as SGHKS and CDR2 as YYEKEE (reference sequence). Unmatched junction bases numbered 1, after V lost 0 bases and J lost 4 bases. This CDR3 has 14 amino acids. The CDR3 region is CASSLASGYNEQFF. In DNA, the CDR3 is TGTGCCAGCAGCTTGGCTAGCGGATACAATGAGCAGTTCTTC.

The chain combines TRBV6-1 with TRBJ1-3; D unresolved. The length of the CDR3 is 15 residues. Trimming removed 8 bases at V and 9 bases at J, with 23 bases between. Germline CDR1 MNHNS, CDR2 SASEGT. The CDR3 loop is CASAPPRGRKITIYF. As DNA, the CDR3 is TGTGCCAGCGCCCCGCCGCGAGGGAGGAAAATCACCATATATTTT.

The rearrangement links TRBV19 to TRBJ2-1; D may be TRBD1 (5 bases). This CDR3 region has 16 residues. V lost 4 bases, J lost 6 bases, and 19 bases lay in between. Germline CDR1 LNHDA, CDR2 SQIVND (reference sequence). CDR3 sequence reads: CASSKGAPAPFNEQFF. The CDR3 DNA follows: TGTGCCAGTAGTAAAGGGGCCCCCGCTCCTTTCAATGAGCAGTTCTTC.

V is TRBV7-9 and J is TRBJ1-2; tentatively, D is TRBD1 (5 bases). The CDR3 spans 13 residues. V was cut by 5 bases and J by 7 bases, with 14 bases left in between. The germline V gene has CDR1 SEHNR and CDR2 FQNEAQ (reference sequence). The chain's CDR3 is CASSQTVSGGYTF. The DNA of the CDR3 is TGTGCCAGCAGCCAGACAGTCTCGGGTGGCTACACCTTC.